These 25 T cell receptor beta chains share one sample of origin, sequenced in a study of cytomegalovirus exposure and HLA in healthy donors. Primers for the PCR totalled 60 Vbeta and 13 Jbeta. Using immunoSEQ multiplex PCR, the repertoire was profiled, and TCRdb retains in-frame clones only, with some absent. The sample shows roughly 200,000 clones, approximately 85% of them seen only once. The sample consisted of PBMCs. These receptors all come from a woman aged 40-49 years in good health and CMV-seronegative.

This sequence joins TRBV27 and TRBJ2-5; 7 bases align to TRBD1. TRBJ2-7 explains the end of the DNA better; the J call may be wrong. The CDR3 covers 13 residues. Germline CDR1 is MNHEY and CDR2 is SMNVEV (reference sequence). The CDR3 coding sequence is TGTGCCAGCAGTTCGGGACAGACCTACGAGCAGTACTTC. Translation: CASSSGQTYEQYF.

The rearrangement uses TRBV27 and TRBJ1-4; D may be TRBD1 (6 bases). Trimming took off 6 bases at V and 8 bases at J, with 19 bases between the two ends. The CDR3 totals 15 residues. Germline CDR1 reads MNHEY; CDR2 reads SMNVEV (reference sequence). The CDR3 protein is CASSWGGSPGEKLFF. The CDR3, as DNA: TGTGCCAGCAGCTGGGGGGGCAGCCCGGGGGAAAAACTGTTTTTT. The full variable domain, with the rest looked up from reference TRBV27 and TRBJ1-4, is EAQVTQNPRYLITVTGKKLTVTCSQNMNHEYMSWYRQDPGLGLRQIYYSMNVEVTDKGDVPEGYKVSRKEKRNFPLILESPSPNQTSLYFCASSWGGSPGEKLFFGSGTQLSVL.

A remark on this clone: One junction end disagrees with the germline gene, perhaps due to a read error. The V gene is TRBV28, the J gene TRBJ1-1; D remains unclear. The CDR3 length is 12 residues. Germline CDR1 is MDHEN and CDR2 is SYDVKM. The CDR3 loop is CAGSLLVSLPFF. The CDR3 DNA reads TGTGCCGGCAGTTTATTAGTCTCCCTGCCTTTCTTT.

The chain recombines TRBV11-2 with TRBJ2-1; D gene unclear. CDR3 length: 13 residues. CDR1 and CDR2 (germline): SGHAT, FQNNGV. Trimming removed 1 base at V and 9 bases at J, with 10 bases between. CDR3 amino acids: CASSLGHPGEQFF. The CDR3 DNA is TGTGCCAGCAGCTTAGGACACCCCGGTGAGCAGTTCTTC.

This clone was seen only a few times. V gene TRBV2 combines with J gene TRBJ2-7; 8 bases agree with TRBD2. Germline CDR1 is SNHLY and CDR2 is FYNNEI. This CDR3 contains 15 residues. Losses at the gene ends were 2 bases for V and 4 bases for J; bases not matched to a gene: 7. CDR3 region: CASSESLAGRYEQYF. The CDR3 region has the DNA TGTGCCAGCAGTGAATCGTTAGCGGGAAGGTACGAGCAGTACTTC.

This sequence joins TRBV5-8 and TRBJ2-7; 8 bases map to TRBD2. This CDR3 contains 17 residues. Germline V gene sequence: CDR1 SGHTS, CDR2 YDEGEE. V lost 0 bases, J lost 0 bases, and 8 bases stayed unmatched. CDR3 sequence: CASSLAAGGRSSYEQYF. As DNA, the CDR3 is TGTGCCAGCAGCTTGGCCGCGGGAGGCCGGAGCTCCTACGAGCAGTACTTC.

The chain carries TRBV27 and TRBJ2-7; 9 bases map to TRBD2. Germline CDR1 reads MNHEY; CDR2 reads SMNVEV (reference sequence). The CDR3 is made up of 15 amino acids. The J segment lost 7 bases and the V segment lost 3 bases, leaving 10 bases of the junction unmatched. The CDR3 sequence: CASSFIAGALQEQYF. The CDR3 DNA is TGTGCCAGCAGTTTTATAGCGGGAGCCCTCCAAGAGCAGTACTTC.

This rearrangement joins TRBV7-8 to TRBJ2-7, with TRBD1 identical over 7 bases. V dropped 8 bases and J dropped 0; count of bases not matched to a gene: 4. The CDR3 length is 13 residues. Germline-derived CDR1 and CDR2 are SGHVS and FQNEAQ. CDR3 sequence (DNA): TGTGCCAGCCGGGCAGGGGGCTCCTACGAGCAGTACTTC. It encodes CASRAGGSYEQYF.

V gene TRBV5-1 combines with J gene TRBJ2-1, with 8 bases fitting TRBD1. The V gene's germline CDR1 is SGHRS and CDR2 YFSETQ. V shed 4 bases and J 7 bases; nucleotides not matched to a gene: 7. The CDR3 length is 14 residues. The CDR3 is CASSQDREMNEQFF. The CDR3 DNA reads as TGCGCCAGCAGCCAGGACAGGGAGATGAATGAGCAGTTCTTC.

Note on this clone: One end of the junction fails to match germline, which may point to a read error. The chain carries TRBV5-1 and TRBJ2-6; tentative D call: TRBD1 (5 bases). Germline V gives CDR1 SGHRS, CDR2 YFSETQ. The CDR3 loop spans 15 amino acids. CDR3: CASSLVPSGANILTF. CDR3 nucleotide sequence: TGCGCCAGCAGCTTGGTCCCATCTGGGGCCAACATCCTGACTTTC. Filled out from reference TRBV5-1 and TRBJ2-6, the complete variable domain reads KAGVTQTPRYLIKTRGQQVTLSCSPISGHRSVSWYQQTPGQGLQFLFEYFSETQRNKGNFPGRFSGRQFSNSRSEMNVSTLELGDSALYLCASSLVPSGANILTFGAGSRLTVL.

This clone has a handful of counts. The chain couples TRBV9 to TRBJ2-5; a weak D match, TRBD2 (5 bases). The V gene lost 0 bases and the J gene lost 4 bases, with 7 bases spanning the gap. This CDR3 contains 13 residues. Germline values: CDR1 SGDLS, CDR2 YYNGEE. The CDR3 sequence is CASSVESGETQYF. CDR3 coding DNA: TGTGCCAGCAGCGTAGAGAGCGGAGAGACCCAGTACTTC.

The chain carries TRBV7-3 and TRBJ2-3; maybe TRBD2 (5 bases). V was cut by 5 bases and J by 4 bases, with 19 bases left in between. CDR3 length: 16 amino acids. Germline values: CDR1 SGHTA, CDR2 FQGTGA. CDR3 DNA: TGTGCCAGCAGCAAGCCCCCGGGGTCAGTGGCAGATACGCAGTATTTT. Translation: CASSKPPGSVADTQYF.

The gene calls are TRBV7-9 and TRBJ1-1; possible D gene TRBD1, 6 bases. The CDR3 length is 14 residues. Trimming stripped 4 bases from V and 0 bases from J, with 9 bases between. The germline gives CDR1 SEHNR, CDR2 FQNEAQ (reference sequence). CDR3 sequence: CASSSDRMNTEAFF. DNA of the CDR3: TGTGCCAGCAGCTCAGACAGGATGAACACTGAAGCTTTCTTT.

This clone has just a few counts. V gene TRBV5-1 combines with J gene TRBJ2-1; 8 nucleotides align to TRBD1. V dropped 0 bases and J dropped 8; count of bases not matched to a gene: 4. The length of the CDR3 is 14 residues. Germline V CDR1 and CDR2: SGHRS, YFSETQ. CDR3 sequence reads: CASSLGQGLDEQFF. CDR3 bases: TGCGCCAGCAGCTTGGGACAGGGGCTGGATGAGCAGTTCTTC.

V is TRBV9 and J is TRBJ2-7, with 13 bases matching TRBD2. Germline V gives CDR1 SGDLS, CDR2 YYNGEE. Trimming cost V 3 bases and J 2 bases; bases outside gene matches: 5. The CDR3 contains 16 residues. The CDR3 spells CASSEGLAGLTYEQYF. For the CDR3, the DNA is TGTGCCAGCAGCGAGGGACTAGCGGGGCTAACCTACGAGCAGTACTTC. Full variable domain (outside the CDR3, taken from reference TRBV9 and TRBJ2-7): DSGVTQTPKHLITATGQRVTLRCSPRSGDLSVYWYQQSLDQGLQFLIQYYNGEERAKGNILERFSAQQFPDLHSELNLSSLELGDSALYFCASSEGLAGLTYEQYFGPGTRLTVT.

This chain links TRBV2 with TRBJ2-1; TRBD2 might be the D (5 bases). V lost 3 bases, J lost 0 bases, and 9 bases lay in between. The CDR3 covers 15 residues. CDR1 and CDR2 from the germline V gene are SNHLY and FYNNEI. The CDR3 bases are TGTGCCAGCAGTGATGGGGAGAGCTCCTACAATGAGCAGTTCTTC. Protein product: CASSDGESSYNEQFF.

V usage is TRBV19 and J usage is TRBJ2-7; 12 bases line up with TRBD2. CDR1 and CDR2 (germline): LNHDA, SQIVND (reference sequence). V was pared by 4 bases and J by 2 bases, with 6 bases of the junction left unmatched. The length of the CDR3 is 16 residues. CDR3 residues: CASSKGLAGPTYEQYF. The DNA of the CDR3 is TGTGCCAGTAGTAAAGGACTAGCGGGACCCACCTACGAGCAGTACTTC.

This chain connects TRBV11-3 to TRBJ2-1; TRBD2 aligns across 8 bases. The germline CDR1 and CDR2 sequences are SGHNT and YENEEA. This CDR3 is 16 amino acids long. J lost 7 bases, V lost 5 bases, and 13 bases had no gene match. This CDR3 is CASSLPRAGGGNEQFF. In nucleotides, the CDR3 is TGTGCCAGCAGCCTCCCCCGGGCGGGAGGAGGGAATGAGCAGTTCTTC.

This chain links TRBV19 with TRBJ1-2; the match to TRBD1 covers 7 bases. With V trimmed by 5 bases and J by 3 bases, 6 bases remained unmatched. CDR3 length: 14 amino acids. The germline gives CDR1 LNHDA, CDR2 SQIVND (reference sequence). This chain's CDR3 is CASSPGTADYGYTF. CDR3 bases: TGTGCCAGTAGTCCCGGGACAGCCGACTATGGCTACACCTTC. Together with reference TRBV19 and TRBJ1-2, the CDR3 gives the full variable domain: DGGITQSPKYLFRKEGQNVTLSCEQNLNHDAMYWYRQDPGQGLRLIYYSQIVNDFQKGDIAEGYSVSREKKESFPLTVTSAQKNPTAFYLCASSPGTADYGYTFGSGTRLTVV.

This clone showed up just once. The J gene is TRBJ2-7, the V gene TRBV5-1; perhaps TRBD1 as D (5 bases). CDR1 and CDR2 (germline): SGHRS, YFSETQ. V dropped 4 bases and J dropped 6 bases, with 11 bases sitting between them. The CDR3 runs to 12 residues. DNA of the CDR3: TGCGCCAGCAGCCGCAGGGATGCCGAGCAGTACTTC. It specifies CASSRRDAEQYF.

The CDR3 coding sequence is TGCGCCAGCAGCTTGGAGACTAGCGGGAGGATCTCCTACGAGCAGTACTTC. The encoded protein is CASSLETSGRISYEQYF. The chain has TRBV5-1 and TRBJ2-7, with 13 bases fitting TRBD2. Germline loops: CDR1 SGHRS, CDR2 YFSETQ. The CDR3 spans 17 residues. The ends lost 0 bases at V and 0 bases at J; junction bases unmatched: 3.

V gene TRBV27 combines with J gene TRBJ1-1, with 7 bases fitting TRBD1. Germline V gene lookup returns CDR1 MNHEY and CDR2 SMNVEV (reference sequence). This CDR3 spans 14 amino acids. V gave up 5 bases and J gave up 6 bases; unmatched junction bases: 9. DNA of the CDR3: TGTGCCAGCAGTACCCAGAGTGACAGGGCTGAAGCTTTCTTT. Its translation: CASSTQSDRAEAFF.

This chain joins TRBV30 and TRBJ1-2; D uncertain. Trimming removed 2 bases from V and 7 bases from J, with 11 bases in between. This CDR3 spans 12 amino acids. Germline assignment: CDR1 GTSNPN and CDR2 SVGIG (reference sequence). The CDR3 region is CAWSPGEGGYTF. The DNA of the CDR3 is TGTGCCTGGAGTCCGGGAGAAGGTGGCTACACCTTC.

This chain joins TRBV18 and TRBJ1-2; TRBD1 matches at 7 bases. With V trimmed by 6 bases and J by 2 bases, 6 bases remained unmatched. Germline-derived CDR1 and CDR2 are KGHSH and LQKENI. CDR3 length: 14 residues. The CDR3 is CASSQQGQNYGYTF. DNA for the CDR3: TGTGCCAGCTCCCAACAGGGACAGAACTATGGCTACACCTTC.

The chain joins TRBV19 to TRBJ1-1; a weak D match, TRBD1 (5 bases). Trimming cost V 2 bases and J 4 bases, with 8 bases left between them. The CDR3 is 13 residues long. Germline lookup yields CDR1 LNHDA and CDR2 SQIVND (reference sequence). CDR3 sequence: CASSIPGGTEAFF. CDR3 sequence (DNA): TGTGCCAGTAGTATACCGGGGGGCACTGAAGCTTTCTTT.